Each of the 30 T cell receptor beta chains below was sequenced from the same sample in a study of T-cell reconstitution after alpha-beta-depleted transplantation in children. Unique molecular identifiers were used in preparing the TCRbeta library. A single record per CDR3 protein comes from TCRdb applying MiXCR to the PCR reads. The sample records 610,000 or so distinct CDR3 sequences, roughly 30% being singletons. The sequencing here drew on PBMCs, taken before TCRalphabeta/CD19-depleted stem cell transplant. These receptors were taken from a boy younger than two with Wiskott-Aldrich syndrome, due to receive a stem cell transplant.

V is TRBV5-1 and J is TRBJ2-3, with 16 bases matching TRBD2. V dropped 4 bases and J dropped 11; count of bases not matched to a gene: 16. CDR1 is SGHRS and CDR2 is YFSETQ in the germline V gene. There are 18 residues in the CDR3. CDR3 protein: CASSPTPGLAGGRFRQYF. The DNA for the CDR3 is TGCGCCAGCAGCCCAACCCCGGGACTAGCGGGAGGGCGTTTTCGGCAGTATTTT. The entire variable domain, with the rest obtained from reference TRBV5-1 and TRBJ2-3, is as follows: KAGVTQTPRYLIKTRGQQVTLSCSPISGHRSVSWYQQTPGQGLQFLFEYFSETQRNKGNFPGRFSGRQFSNSRSEMNVSTLELGDSALYLCASSPTPGLAGGRFRQYFGPGTRLTVL.

The table lists this clonotype with a count of one. This rearrangement joins TRBV5-1 to TRBJ2-1, with TRBD2 matching over 12 bases. Looked up from germline, CDR1 is SGHRS and CDR2 is YFSETQ. The CDR3 runs to 18 residues. Germline trimming cut 1 base from V and 1 base from J; bases unmatched to any gene: 6. CDR3 sequence reads: CASSLRWTSGISYNEQFF. The CDR3 nucleotides are TGCGCCAGCAGCTTGAGGTGGACTAGCGGGATTTCCTACAATGAGCAGTTCTTC.

The chain is built from TRBV5-1 and TRBJ1-1, with D possibly TRBD1 on 6 matching bases. The CDR3 spans 16 residues. Germline V lookup: CDR1 SGHRS, CDR2 YFSETQ. The germline V and J ends were trimmed by 5 bases and 0 bases, with 17 bases remaining between them. The CDR3 spells CASRRGTGQLNTEAFF. CDR3 in DNA: TGCGCCAGCAGGCGAGGGACGGGACAACTGAACACTGAAGCTTTCTTT.

This chain joins TRBV6-5 and TRBJ1-2; tentative D call: TRBD1 (5 bases). This CDR3 is built from 12 residues. V was trimmed by 7 bases and J by 8 bases, leaving 14 bases between them. Germline CDR1 and CDR2: MNHEY and SVGAGI. CDR3 sequence: CASTDSGRGYTF. The CDR3 coding sequence is TGTGCCAGCACCGACAGTGGCAGGGGCTACACCTTC.

This chain connects TRBV4-1 to TRBJ2-2, with a weak D call TRBD2 (7 bases). The CDR3 consists of 16 residues. Deletions cut 3 bases from V and 7 bases from J, with 18 bases between. Germline V CDR1 and CDR2: MGHRA, YSYEKL. CDR3 DNA: TGCGCCAGCAGCCATCCCGGGGGGACAAGTGACGGGGAGCTGTTTTTT. The encoded protein is CASSHPGGTSDGELFF.

The chain's CDR3 is CASSCRYEILGYTF. The CDR3 DNA reads as TGTGCCAGCAGCTGCCGGTACGAGATTCTTGGCTACACCTTC. This chain links TRBV7-7 with TRBJ1-2; D is ambiguous. This CDR3 has 14 amino acids. Trimming pared 4 bases from V and 7 bases from J, leaving 16 bases between. The germline CDR1 and CDR2 sequences are SSHAT and FNYEAQ (reference sequence).

This clonotype was seen a few times. This chain links TRBV12-3 or TRBV12-4 with TRBJ2-1; the match to TRBD2 covers 13 bases. Trimming at V came to 6 bases and at J to 8 bases, leaving 10 bases not matched to a gene. The CDR3 has 16 amino acids. CDR3 in amino acids: CASRLAGGPNLDEQFF. CDR3 sequence (DNA): TGTGCCAGCAGACTAGCGGGAGGGCCGAATTTGGATGAGCAGTTCTTC.

This chain joins TRBV29-1 and TRBJ2-3, with 10 bases identical to TRBD2. Looked up from germline, CDR1 is SQVTM and CDR2 is ANQGSEA. The CDR3 is made up of 16 amino acids. J gave up 2 bases and V 4 bases, and 9 bases lay outside the gene matches. CDR3: CSVVGASGGNTDTQYF. In DNA, the CDR3 is TGCAGCGTTGTGGGGGCTAGCGGGGGTAACACAGATACGCAGTATTTT.

The rearrangement links TRBV11-3 to TRBJ2-3, with D unclear. The CDR3 is 14 amino acids. Germline lookup yields CDR1 SGHNT and CDR2 YENEEA. Trimming removed 5 bases from V and 2 bases from J, with 11 bases in between. In nucleotides, the CDR3 is TGTGCCAGCAGCCAAGGACCTAACACAGATACGCAGTATTTT. Translated, it gives CASSQGPNTDTQYF.

The sample holds a few counts of this clonotype. The chain is built from TRBV10-3 and TRBJ2-2; D is perhaps TRBD2 (6 bases). Trimming pared 4 bases from V and 1 base from J, leaving 13 bases between. The V gene's germline CDR1 is ENHRY and CDR2 SYGVKD. The CDR3 is made up of 16 amino acids. In nucleotides, the CDR3 is TGTGCCATCAGTGGTGGAGGGACCCGGAACACCGGGGAGCTGTTTTTT. Amino acids: CAISGGGTRNTGELFF.

This sequence joins TRBV4-1 and TRBJ2-7, with a weak D call TRBD2 (5 bases). Germline V gene data show CDR1 as MGHRA and CDR2 as YSYEKL. The CDR3 is 15 residues long. Trimming pared 2 bases from V and 3 bases from J, leaving 14 bases between. The chain's CDR3 is CASSQRSRLYYEQYF. The CDR3 DNA sequence: TGCGCCAGCAGCCAACGTAGCCGACTATACTACGAGCAGTACTTC.

This clonotype was observed a few times. The junction departs from germline at one end; a sequencing error may be responsible. V gene TRBV12-3 or TRBV12-4 combines with J gene TRBJ2-5; no clear D gene. The CDR3 extends over 13 amino acids. DNA for the CDR3: TGTGCCAGCAGCTTAGATGGCCGCGAGACCCAGTACTTC. This sequence encodes CASSLDGRETQYF.

V usage is TRBV24-1 and J usage is TRBJ2-1, with no clear D. Trimming removed 5 bases from V and 9 bases from J, with 7 bases in between. CDR3 length: 11 amino acids. Germline-derived CDR1 and CDR2 are KGHDR and SFDVKD. The CDR3 region has the DNA TGTGCCACCAGTGTCAACAGTGAGCAGTTCTTC. Protein: CATSVNSEQFF.

The chain joins TRBV5-5 to TRBJ2-2, with 7 nucleotides matching TRBD2. Germline V CDR1 and CDR2: SGHKS, YYEKEE (reference sequence). V was clipped by 3 bases and J by 4 bases; unmatched bases: 12. CDR3 size: 17 residues. The CDR3 region has the DNA TGTGCCAGCAGCTCCGTGACTAGCAAGGGTTTCACCGGGGAGCTGTTTTTT. It codes for CASSSVTSKGFTGELFF.

This clonotype was observed a handful of times. This chain links TRBV4-1 with TRBJ2-1; no clear D. V lost 3 bases to trimming and J lost 5 bases, with 8 bases between them. This CDR3 spans 13 amino acids. The germline V gene encodes CDR1 MGHRA and CDR2 YSYEKL. CDR3 sequence (DNA): TGCGCCAGCAGCCAGGGCCTGAACAATGAGCAGTTCTTC. This codes for CASSQGLNNEQFF.

This rearrangement joins TRBV10-2 to TRBJ2-1; TRBD1 is a possible D gene (5 bases). CDR1 WSHSY and CDR2 SAAADI come from the germline V gene. Deletions cut 8 bases from V and 8 bases from J, with 19 bases between. The CDR3 contains 14 residues. The CDR3 loop is CASQYHQGADEQFF. The DNA of the CDR3 is TGCGCCAGCCAATACCACCAGGGTGCGGATGAGCAGTTCTTC.

The chain has TRBV5-1 and TRBJ2-3; either TRBD1 or TRBD2 may fit D (5 bases each). V shed 2 bases and J shed 0 bases, with 13 bases lying between them. The CDR3 has 16 residues. Germline lookup yields CDR1 SGHRS and CDR2 YFSETQ. CDR3 protein: CASSFSGTHSTDTQYF. CDR3 bases: TGCGCCAGCAGCTTTTCAGGGACCCATAGCACAGATACGCAGTATTTT.

This chain links TRBV30 with TRBJ2-7; D is unclear. CDR3 length: 12 residues. V was pared by 4 bases and J by 2 bases, with 9 bases between. The germline V gene has CDR1 GTSNPN and CDR2 SVGIG (reference sequence). CDR3 DNA: TGTGCCTGGAACGGAGCTACCTACGAGCAGTACTTC. Its protein product is CAWNGATYEQYF.

This sequence joins TRBV20-1 and TRBJ1-1; D gene unclear. Germline V gene sequence: CDR1 DFQATT, CDR2 SNEGSKA (reference sequence). The CDR3 totals 13 residues. Trimming pared 3 bases from V and 0 bases from J, leaving 8 bases between. The DNA for the CDR3 is TGCAGTGCTAGTTCCCGACTGAACACTGAAGCTTTCTTT. Translation: CSASSRLNTEAFF.

This clonotype appeared a few times. This chain connects TRBV4-1 to TRBJ2-1, with 10 bases identical to TRBD1. Trimming at V came to 4 bases and at J to 4 bases, leaving 4 bases not matched to a gene. Per germline, CDR1 MGHRA and CDR2 YSYEKL. The CDR3 contains 15 residues. This chain's CDR3 is CASSPGDRGYNEQFF. The DNA of the CDR3 is TGCGCCAGCAGCCCGGGGGACAGGGGTTACAATGAGCAGTTCTTC.

The chain employs TRBV4-2 and TRBJ2-1; 7 positions match TRBD2. Germline lookup yields CDR1 LGHNA and CDR2 YNFKEQ. The CDR3 loop spans 16 amino acids. Germline trimming cut 4 bases from V and 4 bases from J; bases unmatched to any gene: 10. The CDR3, as DNA: TGTGCCAGCAGCCGCCTACTAGCGTCTTCGTACAATGAGCAGTTCTTC. Translation: CASSRLLASSYNEQFF.

This rearrangement joins TRBV6-5 to TRBJ2-7; the D gene could be TRBD1 or TRBD2 (5 bases each). V lost 0 bases, J lost 6 bases, and 15 bases lay in between. The V gene's germline CDR1 is MNHEY and CDR2 SVGAGI. The CDR3 has 15 residues. The CDR3 loop reads CASSYSRGPMGEQYF. In DNA, the CDR3 is TGTGCCAGCAGTTACTCGAGGGGTCCCATGGGCGAGCAGTACTTC.

Only a few counts were recorded for this clonotype. This chain connects TRBV5-1 to TRBJ2-3, with D uncertain. Germline V CDR1 and CDR2: SGHRS, YFSETQ. Trimming left V 0 bases short and J 1 base short, with 12 bases between. The CDR3 has 16 amino acids. In nucleotides, the CDR3 is TGCGCCAGCAGCTTGGCACGGGCCGCGGGCACAGATACGCAGTATTTT. It codes for CASSLARAAGTDTQYF.

This chain joins TRBV7-9 and TRBJ2-1, with 10 bases identical to TRBD2. CDR3 size: 14 residues. The germline V gene encodes CDR1 SEHNR and CDR2 FQNEAQ (reference sequence). J lost 10 bases, V lost 4 bases, and 7 bases had no gene match. Written as DNA, the CDR3 is TGTGCCAGCAGCTGGTCCGGGACTAGCGTCGAGCAGTTCTTC. Its protein product is CASSWSGTSVEQFF.

This clonotype was recorded a few times. The V call is TRBV5-6, the J call TRBJ2-7; D not certain. V shed 1 base and J shed 7 bases, with 6 bases lying between them. The CDR3 contains 11 residues. Germline CDR1 SGHDT, CDR2 YYEEEE. DNA for the CDR3: TGTGCCAGCAGCTTGTTCGGAGAGCAGTACTTC. It specifies CASSLFGEQYF.

The chain uses TRBV20-1 and TRBJ1-5, with D perhaps matching TRBD1 (5 bases). Trimming cost V 1 base and J 0 bases, with 16 bases left between them. Germline-derived CDR1 and CDR2 are DFQATT and SNEGSKA (reference sequence). The CDR3 totals 17 residues. The DNA for the CDR3 is TGCAGTGCTAGAGCTGGGGGTGGGTTCGGTAGCAATCAGCCCCAGCATTTT. Protein sequence: CSARAGGGFGSNQPQHF.

The V and J genes are TRBV5-1 and TRBJ2-3; 9 bases line up with TRBD2. The J segment lost 4 bases and the V segment lost 0 bases, leaving 6 bases of the junction unmatched. Germline CDR1 reads SGHRS; CDR2 reads YFSETQ. The CDR3 has 16 residues. The chain's CDR3 is CASSLVGSGSSDTQYF. As DNA, the CDR3 is TGCGCCAGCAGCTTGGTGGGTAGCGGGAGCTCAGATACGCAGTATTTT.

In its sample, this clonotype was seen a few times. The chain is built from TRBV9 and TRBJ2-1, with a tentative D call TRBD2 (5 bases). Germline CDR1 is SGDLS and CDR2 is YYNGEE. Trimming shortened V by 3 bases and J by 7 bases, and 8 bases separated the two germline ends. This CDR3 has 12 amino acids. CDR3 in amino acids: CASSATRNEQFF. CDR3 DNA sequence: TGTGCCAGCAGCGCCACTAGGAATGAGCAGTTCTTC.

Remarks on this clonotype: Possible read error: a much larger clone is one base away. The V and J genes are TRBV7-7 and TRBJ2-1, with TRBD2 identical over 7 bases. Trimming cost V 5 bases and J 5 bases; bases outside gene matches: 3. CDR3 size: 13 residues. CDR1 and CDR2 from the germline V gene are SSHAT and FNYEAQ (reference sequence). CDR3 sequence reads: CASSPSGHNEQFF. CDR3 in DNA: TGTGCCAGCAGCCCTAGCGGCCACAATGAGCAGTTCTTC.

The genes are TRBV6-2 or TRBV6-3 and TRBJ2-1; 9 bases are shared with TRBD2. V was pared by 2 bases and J by 7 bases, with 12 bases of the junction left unmatched. The V gene's germline CDR1 is MNHEY and CDR2 SVGEGT. This CDR3 is built from 17 residues. CDR3: CASSYPQGVAGANEQFF. CDR3 sequence (DNA): TGTGCCAGCAGTTACCCCCAGGGGGTAGCGGGAGCGAATGAGCAGTTCTTC.